This T cell receptor (beta chain) was recovered during a study of T-cell reconstitution after alpha-beta-depleted transplantation in children. The TCRbeta library incorporated unique molecular identifiers. Using its own MiXCR run on the PCR reads, TCRdb lists one record per CDR3 protein. Here the sample spans about a million distinct CDR3 sequences, 25% to 30% being singletons. This clonotype showed up just a few times. Its antigen remains unidentified. Study observations and caveats: Recipient T cells and thymic progenitors that survived gave rise to the high TCRbeta diversity observed at day 60 in some patients. Several hundred expanded graft clones reportedly were the source of alpha-beta T cells about two months after transplant. Fresh T-cell production supplied most of the T-cell counts and diversity seen one year after transplant.

The sequenced sample was PBMCs, mostly from graft donor cells, obtained 360 days after TCRalphabeta/CD19-depleted stem cell transplant. This clonotype originated in a boy in the first two years of life who had a stem cell transplant for SCID, so the T cells may come from the graft donor.

This CDR3 is CASSLGAKGSYEQYF. CDR3 nucleotides: TGCGCCAGCAGCTTAGGGGCTAAGGGCTCCTACGAGCAGTACTTC. This chain connects TRBV5-1 to TRBJ2-7; tentatively, D is TRBD1 (5 bases). This CDR3 is built from 15 residues. The germline gives CDR1 SGHRS, CDR2 YFSETQ. Trimming took off 2 bases at V and 0 bases at J, with 12 bases between the two ends.